This TCR beta chain was documented in a study of CD8 T cells in ankylosing spondylitis. V was trimmed by 5 bases and J by 5 bases, leaving 11 bases between them. There are 14 residues in the CDR3. Germline V gene sequence: CDR1 SGDLS, CDR2 YYNGEE. In this sample, this clonotype turned up many times. MiXCR was run by TCRdb on the 5' RACE reads, yielding one entry per CDR3 protein. The sample includes 180,000 or so distinct CDR3 sequences, around 10% seen only once; the top ten take 25% to 30%. The source of this sequence is a male donor with ankylosing spondylitis or in good health (not recorded which). Sequencing input: blood, either unsorted or a sorted T cell fraction (not recorded which). The V and J genes are TRBV9 and TRBJ1-6, with unresolved D. CDR3 sequence (DNA): TGTGCCAGCAGTCTCGTCGGGGATAATTCACCCCTCCACTTT. Translating gives CASSLVGDNSPLHF.